The 6 T cell receptor beta chains below all came from one sample that was sequenced in a study of breast tumors, draining lymph nodes, adjacent tissues (dated by TCRdb to about 2016). The axillary draining lymph nodes of breast cancer patients were the source of the lymph node samples. Preparation of the library involved multiplex PCR. The sample was run on an Illumina HiSeq 2000. Through fastp at Q25 and MiXCR, TCRdb rebuilt clones from the public reads, retaining in-frame beta chains. Rows with a matching CDR3 protein are joined into one entry that keeps the most common DNA and genes. Present in this sample are fewer than 150,000 distinct CDR3 sequences, around 20% of which were seen just once. The ten largest account for 2% to 2.5% of the sample. The sample was axillary lymph node tissue. The receptors here all came from a female donor with breast cancer. Some clones in this sample may be carry-over from other donors' samples.

This clonotype was observed many times. V usage is TRBV9 and J usage is TRBJ1-2; 7 bases fit TRBD1. With 4 bases clipped from V and 3 bases from J, the junction kept 9 bases outside the gene matches. The CDR3 has 15 amino acids. The germline V gene has CDR1 SGDLS and CDR2 YYNGEE. The CDR3 reads CASSRGRGADYGYTF. The CDR3 DNA is TGTGCCAGCAGCAGGGGCAGGGGGGCAGACTATGGCTACACCTTC.

Notes on this clonotype: A read error may produce the germline difference seen at one junction end. This chain links TRBV5-1 with TRBJ1-2, with 8 positions matching TRBD1. The CDR3 sequence is 15 residues long. Looked up from germline, CDR1 is SGHRS and CDR2 is YFSETQ. The CDR3 spells CASAKELAGGDGYPF. The DNA for the CDR3 is TGCGCCAGCGCTAAAGAGCTTGCAGGGGGCGATGGCTACCCCTTC. Variable domain in full (rest from reference TRBV5-1 and TRBJ1-2): KAGVTQTPRYLIKTRGQQVTLSCSPISGHRSVSWYQQTPGQGLQFLFEYFSETQRNKGNFPGRFSGRQFSNSRSEMNVSTLELGDSALYLCASAKELAGGDGYPFGSGTRLTVV.

This clonotype was seen at least ten times. The chain combines TRBV30 with TRBJ2-1; D uncertain. The CDR3 loop spans 13 amino acids. V was clipped by 2 bases and J by 5 bases, with 10 bases between them. Germline V gives CDR1 GTSNPN, CDR2 SVGIG (reference sequence). The CDR3 bases are TGTGCCTGGAGTCGTCCCGGAAACAATGAGCAGTTCTTC. Residues: CAWSRPGNNEQFF.

Ten or more counts support this clonotype. The chain couples TRBV7-3 to TRBJ2-1; 11 bases map to TRBD2. The length of the CDR3 is 17 residues. Germline-derived CDR1 and CDR2 are SGHTA and FQGTGA. Trimming removed 2 bases from V and 5 bases from J; junction bases left unmatched: 8. The CDR3 here is CASSLGLLAGGDNEQFF. The CDR3 DNA reads TGTGCCAGCAGCTTAGGCCTTCTAGCGGGAGGCGACAATGAGCAGTTCTTC.

Many counts were recorded for this clonotype. J is TRBJ1-6 and V is TRBV20-1; TRBD1 might be the D (6 bases). Germline V gene lookup returns CDR1 DFQATT and CDR2 SNEGSKA (reference sequence). The CDR3 runs 18 residues. Trimming took 0 bases from V and 0 from J, leaving 15 bases between them. CDR3 DNA sequence: TGCAGTGCTAGAGAGGGACATAGAATCGGCTCCTATAATTCACCCCTCCACTTT. Translating it yields CSAREGHRIGSYNSPLHF.

This clonotype was observed once. The junction departs from germline at one end; a sequencing error may be responsible. The CDR3 protein is CASSLGGPRSYDERFF. The CDR3 bases are TGTGCCAGCAGCCTGGGGGGTCCGAGATCCTACGATGAGCGGTTCTTC. The chain links TRBV7-2 to TRBJ2-1; D perhaps matches TRBD2 (6 bases). The CDR3 loop spans 16 amino acids. Germline V lookup: CDR1 SGHTA, CDR2 FQGNSA.